Following are 21 T cell receptor beta chains from one sample sequenced in a study of regulatory T cells in long-lasting Graves disease. The time point is: newly diagnosed GD, antithyroid drugs for less than 3 months. PBMCs were the source of the RNA used for TCR sequencing. Construction of the TCR beta libraries employed iRepertoire HTBI primers in conjunction with Arm-PCR of CDR3 regions. TCRdb re-derived calls from the multiplex PCR reads in MiXCR, one entry per CDR3 protein. The sample consists of 400,000 to 500,000 distinct CDR3 sequences, 16% of them appearing once. These sequences were also reported in another study, on T cells in Graves' hyperthyroidism and ophthalmopathy.

This sample comprised peripheral blood mononuclear cells (PBMCs), obtained at new diagnosis, from a patient treated with antithyroid drugs. The receptors here all came from a woman between 18 and 29 years old with Graves disease.

There are many counts of this clonotype. The junction differs from germline at one of its ends, possibly a read error. The chain uses TRBV12-3 or TRBV12-4 and TRBJ2-7; maybe TRBD2 (5 bases). CDR3 length: 10 residues. CDR3 residues: CASRGSVMHF. CDR3 sequence (DNA): TGTGCCAGCAGGGGGAGCGTGATGCACTTC.

This clonotype was seen more than once but under ten times. The chain combines TRBV7-2 with TRBJ2-1, with 7 nucleotides matching TRBD2. J gave up 3 bases and V 3 bases, and 11 bases lay outside the gene matches. CDR1 is SGHTA, CDR2 FQGNSA, per germline. The CDR3 has 17 residues. CDR3 residues: CASSFSGRGSLYNEQFF. CDR3 DNA: TGTGCCAGCAGCTTCTCGGGGCGCGGGAGCCTCTACAATGAGCAGTTCTTC.

This clonotype was counted many times. The V call is TRBV29-1, the J call TRBJ1-1; TRBD1 is a possible D gene (5 bases). Deletions cut 6 bases from V and 0 bases from J, with 11 bases between. Germline loops: CDR1 SQVTM, CDR2 ANQGSEA. This CDR3 has 13 residues. The CDR3 DNA sequence: TGCAGCGTCGACGGGACCTTGAACACTGAAGCTTTCTTT. It yields the protein CSVDGTLNTEAFF.

This clonotype was found many times. The V and J genes are TRBV6-2 or TRBV6-3 and TRBJ2-1, with 12 positions matching TRBD1. Per the germline V gene, CDR1 is MNHEY and CDR2 is SVGEGT. J was trimmed by 8 bases and V by 5 bases; bases with no gene match: 13. The CDR3 contains 17 residues. The CDR3 here is CASSEDSGTGGRDEQFF. CDR3 coding DNA: TGTGCCAGCAGTGAAGACTCCGGGACAGGGGGCAGGGATGAGCAGTTCTTC.

This sequence joins TRBV20-1 and TRBJ2-7, with 7 bases lining up with TRBD1. V lost 5 bases, J lost 4 bases, and 8 bases stayed unmatched. The V gene's germline CDR1 is DFQATT and CDR2 SNEGSKA (reference sequence). The CDR3 spans 13 residues. The CDR3 sequence is CSASDRVSYEQYF. Here the CDR3 DNA reads TGCAGTGCTTCCGACAGGGTTTCGTACGAGCAGTACTTC.

The chain combines TRBV12-3 or TRBV12-4 with TRBJ1-5; 8 bases are a match to TRBD1. J was trimmed by 2 bases and V by 3 bases; bases with no gene match: 6. The CDR3 is made up of 16 amino acids. The CDR3 is CASSLAGGAGNQPQHF. CDR3 in DNA: TGTGCCAGCAGTTTGGCAGGGGGCGCCGGCAATCAGCCCCAGCATTTT.

This clonotype was seen repeatedly, ten times or more. The chain joins TRBV29-1 to TRBJ1-1, with D uncertain. From germline, CDR1 is SQVTM and CDR2 ANQGSEA. This CDR3 comprises 15 residues. V was cut by 4 bases and J by 0 bases, with 15 bases left in between. The CDR3 bases are TGCAGCGTTGTGAGCAGGTTACGGATGAACACTGAAGCTTTCTTT. Amino acids: CSVVSRLRMNTEAFF.

This clonotype has at least ten counts. V usage is TRBV5-1 and J usage is TRBJ2-1; D not certain. The V gene lost 4 bases and the J gene lost 1 base, with 9 bases spanning the gap. The CDR3 consists of 14 residues. Germline V gene data show CDR1 as SGHRS and CDR2 as YFSETQ. This CDR3 reads CASSPSVSYNEQFF. DNA for the CDR3: TGCGCCAGCAGCCCTTCAGTTTCCTACAATGAGCAGTTCTTC.

This clonotype has at least ten counts. The rearrangement links TRBV28 to TRBJ2-1, with D perhaps matching TRBD1 or TRBD2 (5 bases each). CDR1 and CDR2 (germline): MDHEN, SYDVKM. The CDR3 sequence is 15 residues long. Trimming removed 6 bases at V and 4 bases at J, with 16 bases between. In nucleotides, the CDR3 is TGTGCCAGCAGCCCGGGACCACGGGGTTACAATGAGCAGTTCTTC. Protein: CASSPGPRGYNEQFF. The variable domain in full, with the rest retrieved from reference TRBV28 and TRBJ2-1, is DVKVTQSSRYLVKRTGEKVFLECVQDMDHENMFWYRQDPGLGLRLIYFSYDVKMKEKGDIPEGYSVSREKKERFSLILESASTNQTSMYLCASSPGPRGYNEQFFGPGTRLTVL.

This chain connects TRBV20-1 to TRBJ2-1; 8 bases are shared with TRBD2. Germline V gene sequence: CDR1 DFQATT, CDR2 SNEGSKA (reference sequence). Trimming cost V 1 base and J 0 bases; bases outside gene matches: 2. This CDR3 comprises 15 residues. CDR3 protein: CSARGAGGSYNEQFF. The CDR3 DNA reads as TGCAGTGCTAGAGGGGCGGGAGGCTCCTACAATGAGCAGTTCTTC.

This clonotype was picked up many times. The J gene is TRBJ1-4, the V gene TRBV20-1, with D possibly matching TRBD1 (5 bases). Germline V gene lookup returns CDR1 DFQATT and CDR2 SNEGSKA (reference sequence). V lost 3 bases and J 6 bases, leaving 11 bases between the germline ends. The CDR3 spans 13 residues. For the CDR3, the DNA is TGCAGTGCTAGGACAGCGGTGGATGAAAAACTGTTTTTT. Translation: CSARTAVDEKLFF.

Only a few counts were recorded for this clonotype. J is TRBJ2-1 and V is TRBV4-3; 15 positions agree with TRBD2. Germline CDR1 is LGHNA and CDR2 is YSLEER. The CDR3 is made up of 18 amino acids. The ends lost 4 bases at V and 1 base at J; junction bases unmatched: 5. The CDR3 protein is CASSPRTSGGGSYNEQFF. CDR3 coding DNA: TGCGCCAGCAGCCCCCGGACTAGCGGGGGGGGTTCCTACAATGAGCAGTTCTTC.

J is TRBJ2-7 and V is TRBV12-3 or TRBV12-4; D remains unclear. Trimming stripped 5 bases from V and 6 bases from J, with 14 bases between. There are 13 residues in the CDR3. The CDR3 bases are TGTGCCAGCAGTCGGACCCAGAACAGCGAGCAGTACTTC. Its protein is CASSRTQNSEQYF.

The CDR3 DNA sequence: TGTGCCAGCAGTACCCTAGACAGGGTCGTTGGCTACACCTTC. Residues: CASSTLDRVVGYTF. V is TRBV27 and J is TRBJ1-2; 7 bases fit TRBD1. Germline assignment: CDR1 MNHEY and CDR2 SMNVEV (reference sequence). The CDR3 sequence is 14 residues long. J lost 7 bases, V lost 5 bases, and 10 bases had no gene match.

Notes on this clonotype: A much larger clone differs by one base, so this may be a read error. The chain has TRBV3-1 and TRBJ2-3; D not certain. This CDR3 spans 14 amino acids. Germline-derived CDR1 and CDR2 are LGHDT and YNNKEL (reference sequence). The CDR3 protein is CAGSQAPYTDTQYF. The CDR3 DNA follows: TGTGCCGGCAGCCAAGCACCGTACACAGATACGCAGTATTTT.

Regarding this clonotype: A far larger clone is one nucleotide away, so this likely arose from a read error. The V gene is TRBV11-3, the J gene TRBJ2-3, with D perhaps matching TRBD2 (6 bases). Germline loops: CDR1 SGHNT, CDR2 YENEEA. The CDR3 covers 12 residues. The CDR3 DNA follows: TGTGCCAGCAGCTTGACGGGAGATACGCGGTATTTT. Protein sequence: CASSLTGDTRYF.

In this sample, this clonotype turned up many times. The chain has TRBV5-1 and TRBJ1-1; D remains unclear. The germline gives CDR1 SGHRS, CDR2 YFSETQ. The CDR3 consists of 14 residues. Trimming left V 0 bases short and J 4 bases short, with 10 bases between. The CDR3: CASSLEAKGTEAFF. The CDR3, as DNA: TGCGCCAGCAGCTTGGAGGCGAAGGGCACTGAAGCTTTCTTT.

The sample holds many counts of this clonotype. The J gene is TRBJ2-1, the V gene TRBV7-2; 13 nucleotides agree with TRBD2. Germline trimming cut 5 bases from V and 0 bases from J; bases unmatched to any gene: 10. Germline V CDR1 and CDR2: SGHTA, FQGNSA. The CDR3 is 19 amino acids. The CDR3 loop is CASSQWTSGRQSSYNEQFF. The CDR3 DNA reads TGTGCCAGCAGCCAGTGGACTAGCGGGAGACAGAGCTCCTACAATGAGCAGTTCTTC.

The chain carries TRBV5-1 and TRBJ1-6; D may be TRBD1 (6 bases). Germline CDR1 and CDR2: SGHRS and YFSETQ. The CDR3 is made up of 16 amino acids. V was clipped by 4 bases and J by 5 bases, with 16 bases between them. CDR3 sequence (DNA): TGCGCCAGCAGCACCACTGGGGACACCCATAATTCACCCCTCCACTTT. Amino acid sequence: CASSTTGDTHNSPLHF.

This chain connects TRBV10-3 to TRBJ2-3; 9 positions agree with TRBD1. V shed 6 bases and J 2 bases; nucleotides not matched to a gene: 3. The CDR3 has 14 residues. Germline V gene data show CDR1 as ENHRY and CDR2 as SYGVKD. The CDR3 loop is CAIRGQGVTDTQYF. The CDR3 DNA sequence: TGTGCCATCAGGGGACAGGGAGTCACAGATACGCAGTATTTT.

The V gene is TRBV28, the J gene TRBJ1-6, with unresolved D. Looked up from germline, CDR1 is MDHEN and CDR2 is SYDVKM. This CDR3 comprises 16 residues. V was trimmed by 2 bases and J by 0 bases, leaving 8 bases between them. The CDR3 protein is CASSLVANSYNSPLHF. CDR3 bases: TGTGCCAGCAGTTTAGTGGCGAACTCCTATAATTCACCCCTCCACTTT.